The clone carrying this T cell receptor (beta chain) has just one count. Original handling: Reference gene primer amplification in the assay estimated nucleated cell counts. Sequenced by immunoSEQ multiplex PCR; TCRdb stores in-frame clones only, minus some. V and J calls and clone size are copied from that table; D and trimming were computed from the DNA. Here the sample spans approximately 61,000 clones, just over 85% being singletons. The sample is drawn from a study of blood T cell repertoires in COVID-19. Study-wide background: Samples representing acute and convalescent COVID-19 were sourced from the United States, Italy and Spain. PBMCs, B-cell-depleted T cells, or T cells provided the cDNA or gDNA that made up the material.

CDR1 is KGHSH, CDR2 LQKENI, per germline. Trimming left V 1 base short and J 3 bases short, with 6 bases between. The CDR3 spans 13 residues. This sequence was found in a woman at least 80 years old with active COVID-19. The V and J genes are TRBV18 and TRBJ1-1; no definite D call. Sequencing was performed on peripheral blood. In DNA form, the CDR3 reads TGTGCCAGCTCACCACTGGGCGACACTGAAGCTTTCTTT. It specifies CASSPLGDTEAFF.